This T cell receptor beta chain derives from a study of neoadjuvant nivolumab and ipilimumab in lung cancer. Trimming left V 0 bases short and J 7 bases short, with 12 bases between. CDR1 is GTSNPN, CDR2 SVGIG, per germline (reference sequence). The CDR3 length is 14 residues. Produced via immunoSEQ multiplex PCR; TCRdb's table is partial and in-frame only. The profile covers 26,000 or so clones, with more than 80% appearing a single time and around 5.1% taken by the ten largest. The source of this sequence is an adult with non-small cell lung cancer. The chain is built from TRBV30 and TRBJ1-4; D call uncertain. The sample here was tumor tissue, taken after neoadjuvant nivolumab, alone or with ipilimumab, at or shortly before surgery. The CDR3 reads CAWSVGGNSEKLFF. The CDR3 DNA sequence: TGTGCCTGGAGTGTCGGAGGGAACAGTGAAAAACTGTTTTTT. Looking up the rest from reference TRBV30 and TRBJ1-4 gives the full variable domain: SQTIHQWPATLVQPVGSPLSLECTVEGTSNPNLYWYRQAAGRGLQLLFYSVGIGQISSEVPQNLSASRPQDRQFILSSKKLLLSDSGFYLCAWSVGGNSEKLFFGSGTQLSVL.